This paragraph covers one T cell receptor beta chain sequence. Its target is unknown. In germline, CDR1 is SGHNT, CDR2 YYREEE (reference sequence). Deletions cut 4 bases from V and 0 bases from J, with 10 bases between. CDR3 size: 15 residues. The source of the sample is a study of cytomegalovirus exposure and HLA in healthy donors. General study findings and limits: Researchers reported that a few CMV-associated chains were confirmed in vitro as CMV antigen-specific. Productive rates of about 90% or about 30% were seen for most TCR beta V segments in an earlier analysis. HLA alleles showed associations with around 15,000 TCR beta sequences in a later analysis, at a 0.05 false discovery rate. Presence/absence analyses assumed roughly uniform sequencing depth across donors, which may not hold.

PCR involved 60 Vbeta and 13 Jbeta primers. Here immunoSEQ multiplex PCR was the method, and the copy in TCRdb shows in-frame clones only, minus some. The sample consists of 180,000 or so clones, 70% to 80% of them appearing once. This sequence was found in a man between 18 and 35 years old in good health and CMV-seronegative. The sequenced sample consisted of PBMCs. The chain recombines TRBV5-4 with TRBJ1-4; no definite D call. The CDR3 region is CASSDYGSTNEKLFF. The CDR3 region has the DNA TGTGCCAGCAGCGACTACGGATCAACTAATGAAAAACTGTTTTTT. Based on the CDR3 plus reference TRBV5-4 and TRBJ1-4, the full variable domain is ETGVTQSPTHLIKTRGQQVTLRCSSQSGHNTVSWYQQALGQGPQFIFQYYREEENGRGNFPPRFSGLQFPNYSSELNVNALELDDSALYLCASSDYGSTNEKLFFGSGTQLSVL.